Following are 4 T cell receptor beta chains from one sample sequenced in a study of blood T cell repertoires in COVID-19. Assay used: immunoSEQ multiplex PCR; TCRdb lists only in-frame clones, some missing. Altogether fewer than 350,000 clones are present, 88% being singletons, with the ten largest covering 9% to 9.5%. The specimen was peripheral blood. All receptors derive from a young man with active or convalescent COVID-19.

This chain links TRBV6-5 with TRBJ2-7; a possible D gene is TRBD1 (6 bases). The V end lost 6 bases, the J end lost 3 bases, and 12 bases lay between the germline ends. The germline V gene has CDR1 MNHEY and CDR2 SVGAGI. The CDR3 runs to 13 residues. The CDR3: CASSRGIDYEQYF. CDR3 nucleotide sequence: TGTGCCAGCAGCAGGGGAATCGACTACGAGCAGTACTTC.

This clone was counted a single time. This chain joins TRBV6-2 or TRBV6-3 and TRBJ2-1; 10 positions match TRBD1. The germline V gene has CDR1 MNHEY and CDR2 SVGEGT. The CDR3 is 14 amino acids. The junction had 6 bases not matched to a gene; V was cut back by 5 bases and J by 8 bases. The CDR3 nucleotides are TGTGCCAGCAGTCGACAGGGGGCAGGGGATGAGCAGTTCTTC. Protein sequence: CASSRQGAGDEQFF.

CDR3: CASSLNGINIQYF. For the CDR3, the DNA is TGTGCCAGCAGCTTGAACGGGATAAACATTCAGTACTTC. The chain couples TRBV5-6 to TRBJ2-4, with D possibly matching TRBD2 (5 bases). V was pared by 1 base and J by 6 bases, with 8 bases between. Germline V gene sequence: CDR1 SGHDT, CDR2 YYEEEE. This CDR3 has 13 amino acids.

The V and J genes are TRBV12-3 or TRBV12-4 and TRBJ1-1, with D uncertain. V dropped 11 bases and J dropped 7 bases, with 17 bases sitting between them. The CDR3 spans 12 residues. The CDR3 region has the DNA TGTGCCGGAGGGTTTGGGCAAGGTGAAGCTTTCTTT. Translating it yields CAGGFGQGEAFF.